This passage covers 18 T cell receptor beta chains from one sample sequenced in a study of cytomegalovirus exposure and HLA in healthy donors. PCR was performed using 60 Vbeta and 13 Jbeta primers. Only in-frame clones appear in the TCRdb table, and some are missing; sequencing was by immunoSEQ multiplex PCR. The top ten clones hold 0.94% of a sample with approximately 150,000 clones, roughly three quarters of them seen once. Material for sequencing was PBMCs. Receptors were obtained from a woman in her sixties or seventies in good health and CMV-seronegative.

This chain uses TRBV10-2 with TRBJ1-2; 11 nucleotides line up with TRBD1. Germline CDR1 is WSHSY and CDR2 is SAAADI. V gave up 6 bases and J gave up 6 bases; unmatched junction bases: 9. The CDR3 consists of 15 residues. The CDR3 DNA sequence: TGCGCCAGCAGGGGATCGGGACAGGGGGTGGATGGCTACACCTTC. Amino acids: CASRGSGQGVDGYTF.

There are a few counts of this clone. The chain couples TRBV2 to TRBJ2-3; TRBD2 matches at 12 bases. V trimming: 6 bases; J trimming: 0 bases; junction bases outside the gene matches: 7. Looked up from germline, CDR1 is SNHLY and CDR2 is FYNNEI. This CDR3 has 17 residues. CDR3 DNA: TGTGCCAGCAGGACCGGGACTAGCGGGCCCAGCACAGATACGCAGTATTTT. As protein: CASRTGTSGPSTDTQYF.

There are a few counts of this clone. This rearrangement joins TRBV7-3 to TRBJ2-4, with D possibly matching TRBD2 (5 bases). The CDR3 sequence is 12 residues long. The germline gives CDR1 SGHTA, CDR2 FQGTGA. Between the trimmed V and J ends, which lost 5 bases and 8 bases, there was a span of 10 bases. CDR3 region: CASSADGDIQYF. The CDR3 nucleotides read TGTGCCAGCAGCGCGGACGGGGACATTCAGTACTTC.

This clone was recorded once. This rearrangement joins TRBV19 to TRBJ2-2; 8 bases map to TRBD1. V lost 6 bases to trimming and J lost 4 bases; unmatched junction nucleotides: 7. Germline values: CDR1 LNHDA, CDR2 SQIVND (reference sequence). This CDR3 is 15 amino acids long. CDR3 amino acids: CASRPDRVGTGELFF. In DNA form, the CDR3 reads TGTGCCAGTAGACCGGACAGGGTTGGCACCGGGGAGCTGTTTTTT.

This clone was observed a single time. The J gene is TRBJ2-5, the V gene TRBV5-1; no definite D call. This CDR3 comprises 12 residues. Trimming removed 0 bases from V and 5 bases from J, with 5 bases in between. Germline CDR1 reads SGHRS; CDR2 reads YFSETQ. The DNA for the CDR3 is TGCGCCAGCAGCTTGGCGGAGGAGACCCAGTACTTC. It codes for CASSLAEETQYF. Together with reference TRBV5-1 and TRBJ2-5, the CDR3 gives the full variable domain: KAGVTQTPRYLIKTRGQQVTLSCSPISGHRSVSWYQQTPGQGLQFLFEYFSETQRNKGNFPGRFSGRQFSNSRSEMNVSTLELGDSALYLCASSLAEETQYFGPGTRLLVL.

V gene TRBV5-1 combines with J gene TRBJ2-5, with D possibly TRBD1 on 5 matching bases. The J call may be mistaken, given a closer DNA end match to TRBJ2-7. Per the germline V gene, CDR1 is SGHRS and CDR2 is YFSETQ. The CDR3 loop spans 15 amino acids. The CDR3 is CASSLDPDQGYEQYF. As DNA, the CDR3 is TGCGCCAGCAGCTTGGATCCAGACCAGGGATACGAGCAGTACTTC.

This clone has only one observation. The chain combines TRBV27 with TRBJ1-1, with D perhaps TRBD1 (5 bases). The V gene lost 4 bases and the J gene lost 1 base, with 16 bases spanning the gap. The CDR3 extends over 16 amino acids. Germline V CDR1 and CDR2: MNHEY, SMNVEV (reference sequence). The CDR3: CASSSQPGGGNTEAFF. The CDR3 coding sequence is TGTGCCAGCAGTTCTCAACCCGGGGGGGGGAACACTGAAGCTTTCTTT.

The CDR3 region is CAIRTSVTRSGANVLTF. CDR3 DNA: TGTGCCATCAGGACCAGCGTGACCCGCTCTGGGGCCAACGTCCTGACTTTC. The chain links TRBV10-3 to TRBJ2-6; D gene ambiguous. The V and J ends lost 6 bases and 0 bases respectively, with 15 bases between them. The CDR3 has 17 residues. Per the germline V gene, CDR1 is ENHRY and CDR2 is SYGVKD.

The chain joins TRBV4-2 to TRBJ2-4; D is perhaps TRBD1 (6 bases). Trimming removed 5 bases at V and 10 bases at J, with 15 bases between. Germline values: CDR1 LGHNA, CDR2 YNFKEQ. The CDR3 runs 13 residues. CDR3 nucleotide sequence: TGTGCCAGCAGCGGAGGAACAGGGTTAATTCAGTACTTC. Translating it yields CASSGGTGLIQYF.

The rearrangement links TRBV30 to TRBJ1-4; D is possibly TRBD1 (6 bases). CDR3 length equals 14 residues. CDR1 is GTSNPN and CDR2 is SVGIG in the germline V gene (reference sequence). Trimming stripped 3 bases from V and 7 bases from J, with 15 bases between. The CDR3 nucleotides read TGTGCCTGGAGCGAAGGGGGGGCAGGTGAAAAACTGTTTTTT. The encoded protein is CAWSEGGAGEKLFF.

A remark on this clone: Other DNA sequences within the sample encode an identical CDR3. The V and J genes are TRBV5-1 and TRBJ1-5; 12 bases fit TRBD1. V trimming: 4 bases; J trimming: 3 bases; junction bases outside the gene matches: 11. This CDR3 contains 18 residues. CDR1 is SGHRS and CDR2 is YFSETQ in the germline V gene. In DNA, the CDR3 is TGCGCCAGCAGCCCGGGGACAGGGGGCGCGAACCCCAATCAGCCCCAGCATTTT. This codes for CASSPGTGGANPNQPQHF.

V and J are TRBV9 and TRBJ1-1; 10 nucleotides line up with TRBD1. This CDR3 is 14 amino acids long. Losses at the gene ends were 3 bases for V and 4 bases for J; bases not matched to a gene: 3. Germline loops: CDR1 SGDLS, CDR2 YYNGEE. The CDR3, as DNA: TGTGCCAGCAGCGCGACAGGGGGCCGCACTGAAGCTTTCTTT. This translates into CASSATGGRTEAFF.

The chain is built from TRBV19 and TRBJ2-1, with 14 bases that match TRBD2. This CDR3 spans 15 amino acids. Germline lookup yields CDR1 LNHDA and CDR2 SQIVND (reference sequence). Germline trimming cut 6 bases from V and 9 bases from J; bases unmatched to any gene: 7. The CDR3 nucleotides are TGTGCCAGTAGGGCGACTAGCGGGAGGGCCCGTGAGCAGTTCTTC. Translated, it gives CASRATSGRAREQFF.

The chain couples TRBV27 to TRBJ2-7, with D possibly matching TRBD2 (5 bases). The CDR3 contains 17 residues. The V end was cut by 0 bases, the J end by 0 bases, with 15 bases between. Looked up from germline, CDR1 is MNHEY and CDR2 is SMNVEV (reference sequence). The CDR3 loop is CASSLSRQVGSSYEQYF. The DNA of the CDR3 is TGTGCCAGCAGTTTATCCCGCCAGGTGGGGAGCTCCTACGAGCAGTACTTC.

V usage is TRBV28 and J usage is TRBJ2-2; TRBD2 agrees at 8 bases. The CDR3 sequence is 16 residues long. The V segment lost 6 bases and the J segment 6 bases; nucleotides outside the gene matches: 12. In germline, CDR1 is MDHEN, CDR2 SYDVKM. The CDR3 region is CASRDRVSGSSGELFF. DNA of the CDR3: TGTGCCAGCAGGGACCGGGTCAGCGGGAGCTCCGGGGAGCTGTTTTTT. Drawing the rest from reference TRBV28 and TRBJ2-2, the complete variable domain is DVKVTQSSRYLVKRTGEKVFLECVQDMDHENMFWYRQDPGLGLRLIYFSYDVKMKEKGDIPEGYSVSREKKERFSLILESASTNQTSMYLCASRDRVSGSSGELFFGEGSRLTVL.

V usage is TRBV5-1 and J usage is TRBJ1-4; 10 positions match TRBD1. This CDR3 has 16 amino acids. Germline V gene sequence: CDR1 SGHRS, CDR2 YFSETQ. V dropped 2 bases and J dropped 0; count of bases not matched to a gene: 1. In DNA form, the CDR3 reads TGCGCCAGCAGCTTTGGACAGGGGGCAACTAATGAAAAACTGTTTTTT. It yields the protein CASSFGQGATNEKLFF.

This chain connects TRBV9 to TRBJ2-5; 10 bases match TRBD2. V gave up 4 bases and J gave up 3 bases; unmatched junction bases: 9. Germline CDR1 and CDR2: SGDLS and YYNGEE. This CDR3 contains 16 residues. CDR3 region: CASSYSGLAVEETQYF. CDR3 sequence (DNA): TGTGCCAGCAGCTATTCAGGACTAGCGGTGGAAGAGACCCAGTACTTC.

This clone was counted only a few times. The chain uses TRBV6-4 and TRBJ1-5; D unresolved. Germline assignment: CDR1 MRHNA and CDR2 SNTAGT. CDR3 length equals 14 residues. V lost 5 bases and J 3 bases, leaving 11 bases between the germline ends. CDR3 protein: CASSQEGDNQPQHF. For the CDR3, the DNA is TGTGCCAGCAGTCAAGAGGGTGACAATCAGCCCCAGCATTTT.